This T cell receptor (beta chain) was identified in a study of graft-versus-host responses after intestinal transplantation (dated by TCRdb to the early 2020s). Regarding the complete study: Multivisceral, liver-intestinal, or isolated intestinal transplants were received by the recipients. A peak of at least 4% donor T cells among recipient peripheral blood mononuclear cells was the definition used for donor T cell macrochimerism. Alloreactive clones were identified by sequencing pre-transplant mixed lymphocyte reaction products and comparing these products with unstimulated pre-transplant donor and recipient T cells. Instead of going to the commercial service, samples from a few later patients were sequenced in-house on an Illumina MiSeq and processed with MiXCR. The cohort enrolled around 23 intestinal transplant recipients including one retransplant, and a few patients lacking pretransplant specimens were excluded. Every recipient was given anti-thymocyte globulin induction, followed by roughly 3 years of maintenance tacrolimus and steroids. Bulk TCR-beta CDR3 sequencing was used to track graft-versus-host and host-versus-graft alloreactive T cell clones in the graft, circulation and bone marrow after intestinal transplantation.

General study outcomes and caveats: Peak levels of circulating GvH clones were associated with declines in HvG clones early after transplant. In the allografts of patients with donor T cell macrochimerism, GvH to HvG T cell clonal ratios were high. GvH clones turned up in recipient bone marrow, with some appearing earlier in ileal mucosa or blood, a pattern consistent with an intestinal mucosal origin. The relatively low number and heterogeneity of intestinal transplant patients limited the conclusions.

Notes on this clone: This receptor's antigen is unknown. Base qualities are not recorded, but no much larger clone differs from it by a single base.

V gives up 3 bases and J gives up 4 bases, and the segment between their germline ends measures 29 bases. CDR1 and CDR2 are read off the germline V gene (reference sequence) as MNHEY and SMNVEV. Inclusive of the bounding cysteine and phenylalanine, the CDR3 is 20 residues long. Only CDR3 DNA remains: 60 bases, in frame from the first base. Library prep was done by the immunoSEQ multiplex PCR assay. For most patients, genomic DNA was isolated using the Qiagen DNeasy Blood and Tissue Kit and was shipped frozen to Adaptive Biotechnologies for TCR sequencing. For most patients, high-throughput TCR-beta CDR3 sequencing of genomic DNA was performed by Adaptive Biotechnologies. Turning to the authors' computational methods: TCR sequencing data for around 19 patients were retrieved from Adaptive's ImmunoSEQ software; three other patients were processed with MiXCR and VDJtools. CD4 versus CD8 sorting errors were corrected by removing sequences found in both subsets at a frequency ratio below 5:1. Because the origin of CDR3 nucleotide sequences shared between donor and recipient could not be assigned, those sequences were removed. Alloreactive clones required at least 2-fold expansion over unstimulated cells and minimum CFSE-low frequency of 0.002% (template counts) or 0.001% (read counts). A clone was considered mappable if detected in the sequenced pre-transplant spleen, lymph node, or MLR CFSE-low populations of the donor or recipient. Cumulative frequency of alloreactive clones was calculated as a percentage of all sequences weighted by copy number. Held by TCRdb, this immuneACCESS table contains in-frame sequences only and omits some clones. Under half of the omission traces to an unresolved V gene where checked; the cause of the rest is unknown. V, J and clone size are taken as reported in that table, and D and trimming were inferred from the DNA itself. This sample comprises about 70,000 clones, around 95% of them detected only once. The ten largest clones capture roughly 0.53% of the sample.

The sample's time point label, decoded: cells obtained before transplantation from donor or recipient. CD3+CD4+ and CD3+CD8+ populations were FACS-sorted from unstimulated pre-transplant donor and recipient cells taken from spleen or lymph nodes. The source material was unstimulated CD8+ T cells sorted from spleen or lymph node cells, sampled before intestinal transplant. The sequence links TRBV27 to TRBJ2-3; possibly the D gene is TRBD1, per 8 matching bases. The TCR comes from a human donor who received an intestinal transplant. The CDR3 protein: CASSFLDRGGDFRISDTQYF. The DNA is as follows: TGTGCCAGCAGTTTCCTCGACAGGGGAGGGGATTTTCGGATCTCAGATACGCAGTATTTT.